This T cell receptor beta chain originates from a study of blood T cell repertoires in COVID-19. This clone was observed a handful of times. Using immunoSEQ multiplex PCR, the repertoire was profiled, and TCRdb retains in-frame clones only, with some absent. Here the sample spans some 240,000 clones, approximately 88% being singletons. CDR1 SGHTA and CDR2 FQGNSA come from the germline V gene. Trimming at V came to 6 bases and at J to 7 bases, leaving 18 bases not matched to a gene. This CDR3 comprises 16 residues. The sample taken for sequencing was PBMCs or T cells enriched from blood (not recorded which). This chain connects TRBV7-2 to TRBJ2-7; 7 bases match TRBD1. The TCR comes from a woman aged 40 to 49 who had been exposed to COVID-19. The CDR3 coding sequence is TGTGCCAGCAGTCGTGCCAGGACAGGTGGATTCGGTGAGCAGTACTTC. Its protein product is CASSRARTGGFGEQYF.